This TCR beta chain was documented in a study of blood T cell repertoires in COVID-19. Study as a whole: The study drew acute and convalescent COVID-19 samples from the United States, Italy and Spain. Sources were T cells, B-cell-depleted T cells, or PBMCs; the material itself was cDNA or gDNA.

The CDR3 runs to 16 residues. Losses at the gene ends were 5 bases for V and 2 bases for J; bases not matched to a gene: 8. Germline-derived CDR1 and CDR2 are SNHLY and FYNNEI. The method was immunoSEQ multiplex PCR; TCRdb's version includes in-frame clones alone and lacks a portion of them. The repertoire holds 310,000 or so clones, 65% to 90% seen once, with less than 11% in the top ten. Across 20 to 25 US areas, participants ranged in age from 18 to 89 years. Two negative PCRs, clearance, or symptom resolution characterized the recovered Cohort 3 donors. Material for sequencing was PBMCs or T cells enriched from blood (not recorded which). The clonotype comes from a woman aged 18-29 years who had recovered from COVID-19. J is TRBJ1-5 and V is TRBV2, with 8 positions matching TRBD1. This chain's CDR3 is CASSLTGELGNQPQHF. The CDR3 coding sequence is TGTGCCAGCAGTCTGACAGGGGAGTTGGGCAATCAGCCCCAGCATTTT.